This TCR beta chain was sequenced for a study of OX40 agonist ivuxolimab in advanced cancers. Turning to the study itself: Patients in dose escalation had liver, melanoma, kidney or head and neck cancers. Three patients responded partially, comprising one with hepatocellular carcinoma and two with cutaneous melanoma. Study-wide results and caveats: On average, a greater number of expanded clones characterised CD8+ T cells relative to CD4+.

Exclusion applied to patients with autoimmune disease history or systemic immunosuppression. Only in-frame clones appear in the TCRdb table, and some are missing; sequencing was by immunoSEQ multiplex PCR. The table has tens of thousands of clones, 87% seen once; the top ten hold roughly 0.22%. On this clone itself: As yet, its antigen is unknown.

The source was CD4+ or CD8+ T cells sorted from blood, collected in a trial of the OX40 agonist ivuxolimab. The TCR was taken from an adult with an advanced solid tumor such as melanoma, head and neck, liver or kidney cancer.

The CDR3 DNA reads as TGTGCCAGCAGCGTAGCTGGCGGGAGAGGGACAGATACGCAGTATTTT. Amino acids: CASSVAGGRGTDTQYF. V gene TRBV9 combines with J gene TRBJ2-3; TRBD2 aligns across 7 bases. The CDR3 has 16 amino acids. J was trimmed by 3 bases and V by 0 bases; bases with no gene match: 7. Germline assignment: CDR1 SGDLS and CDR2 YYNGEE. Using reference TRBV9 and TRBJ2-3 for the parts outside the CDR3, the full variable domain is DSGVTQTPKHLITATGQRVTLRCSPRSGDLSVYWYQQSLDQGLQFLIQYYNGEERAKGNILERFSAQQFPDLHSELNLSSLELGDSALYFCASSVAGGRGTDTQYFGPGTRLTVL.